Shown below are 17 T cell receptor beta chains from a single sample sequenced in a study of T-cell reconstitution after alpha-beta-depleted transplantation in children. The TCRbeta library incorporated unique molecular identifiers. TCRdb re-derived calls from the PCR reads in MiXCR, one entry per CDR3 protein. The profile shows fewer than 750,000 distinct CDR3 sequences, about a quarter of them singletons. Sample: PBMCs, taken before TCRalphabeta/CD19-depleted stem cell transplant. The receptors here all came from a boy younger than two with Wiskott-Aldrich syndrome, due to receive a stem cell transplant.

V gene TRBV4-2 combines with J gene TRBJ2-7; 12 bases agree with TRBD2. This CDR3 comprises 16 residues. Looked up from germline, CDR1 is LGHNA and CDR2 is YNFKEQ. J was trimmed by 5 bases and V by 3 bases; bases with no gene match: 8. Here the CDR3 reads CASSQSTSGSVHEQYF. Written as DNA, the CDR3 is TGTGCCAGCAGCCAGTCGACTAGCGGGAGTGTCCACGAGCAGTACTTC.

The rearrangement links TRBV5-8 to TRBJ2-7, with D perhaps matching TRBD2 (5 bases). The germline V gene encodes CDR1 SGHTS and CDR2 YDEGEE. V was shortened by 2 bases and J by 3 bases, with 18 bases between the two germline ends. The CDR3 consists of 16 residues. In nucleotides, the CDR3 is TGTGCCAGCAGCTTCTGGGTCTTTAGCGCCGACTACGAGCAGTACTTC. Translating it yields CASSFWVFSADYEQYF.

This clonotype was recorded a few times. The junction departs from the called germline gene at one end, perhaps through a read error. The chain carries TRBV5-1 and TRBJ1-1; D gene ambiguous. The CDR3 is 14 residues long. Looked up from germline, CDR1 is SGHRS and CDR2 is YFSETQ. This chain's CDR3 is CASSLAGQNTEAFF. CDR3 coding DNA: TGTGCCAGCAGTTTAGCGGGTCAGAACACTGAAGCTTTCTTT.

The chain combines TRBV5-1 with TRBJ2-5, with a weak D call TRBD2 (6 bases). Trimming stripped 4 bases from V and 3 bases from J, with 13 bases between. Germline-derived CDR1 and CDR2 are SGHRS and YFSETQ. This CDR3 is built from 14 residues. The CDR3 DNA reads as TGCGCCAGCAGCCCCGGGCCTAGCGAAGAGACCCAGTACTTC. Translated: CASSPGPSEETQYF. Full variable domain (outside the CDR3, taken from reference TRBV5-1 and TRBJ2-5): KAGVTQTPRYLIKTRGQQVTLSCSPISGHRSVSWYQQTPGQGLQFLFEYFSETQRNKGNFPGRFSGRQFSNSRSEMNVSTLELGDSALYLCASSPGPSEETQYFGPGTRLLVL.

This rearrangement joins TRBV5-1 to TRBJ2-3; possible D gene TRBD2, 5 bases. Germline lookup yields CDR1 SGHRS and CDR2 YFSETQ. Trimming removed 0 bases from V and 5 bases from J, with 7 bases in between. The CDR3 is 13 amino acids. CDR3 protein: CASSLAEVDTQYF. DNA for the CDR3: TGCGCCAGCAGCTTGGCGGAGGTAGATACGCAGTATTTT.

The chain joins TRBV15 to TRBJ2-3; D is ambiguous. The V end was cut by 0 bases, the J end by 2 bases, with 9 bases between. The CDR3 has 15 amino acids. Germline V CDR1 and CDR2: LNHNV, YYDKDF (reference sequence). Here the CDR3 DNA reads TGTGCCACCAGCAGAGACGGAGTTCCCACAGATACGCAGTATTTT. Translated: CATSRDGVPTDTQYF.

This clonotype was found a few times. The rearrangement joins TRBV5-8 to TRBJ1-5; D not resolved. CDR1 and CDR2 from the germline V gene are SGHTS and YDEGEE. The CDR3 runs to 13 residues. The V end was cut by 3 bases, the J end by 6 bases, with 10 bases between. The CDR3 DNA follows: TGTGCCAGCAGCTCTGTTTACGCTCAGCCCCAGCATTTT. Encoded protein: CASSSVYAQPQHF.

CDR3 DNA: TGTGCCAGCAGTACCAGACAGGCTATGAACACTGAAGCTTTCTTT. It translates to CASSTRQAMNTEAFF. The genes are TRBV27 and TRBJ1-1, with a tentative D call TRBD1 (6 bases). V was clipped by 5 bases and J by 0 bases, with 13 bases between them. Germline V lookup: CDR1 MNHEY, CDR2 SMNVEV (reference sequence). This CDR3 contains 15 residues.

This clonotype was counted between two and nine times. This rearrangement joins TRBV5-6 to TRBJ2-4, with TRBD2 as a possible D gene (5 bases). This CDR3 has 17 amino acids. V was cut by 1 base and J by 3 bases, with 17 bases left in between. The germline gives CDR1 SGHDT, CDR2 YYEEEE. Here the CDR3 reads CASSLFVRLGGKNIQYF. CDR3 bases: TGTGCCAGCAGCTTGTTCGTCAGGCTCGGAGGCAAAAACATTCAGTACTTC.

The rearrangement links TRBV6-5 to TRBJ2-2, with D possibly being TRBD1 (5 bases). The V end was cut by 3 bases, the J end by 1 base, with 9 bases between. This CDR3 is 15 amino acids long. Germline V gene sequence: CDR1 MNHEY, CDR2 SVGAGI. This CDR3 reads CASSYSTENTGELFF. CDR3 DNA: TGTGCCAGCAGTTATTCGACAGAGAACACCGGGGAGCTGTTTTTT.

This CDR3 is CASSSGSEETQYF. The CDR3 nucleotides read TGTGCCAGCAGTTCCGGTTCAGAAGAGACCCAGTACTTC. The chain combines TRBV28 with TRBJ2-5; D remains unclear. Germline V CDR1 and CDR2: MDHEN, SYDVKM. The CDR3 covers 13 residues. V dropped 4 bases and J dropped 3 bases, with 9 bases sitting between them.

This chain uses TRBV5-5 with TRBJ2-5, with 13 positions matching TRBD2. The length of the CDR3 is 16 residues. V lost 3 bases and J lost 2; bases outside the gene matches: 4. The germline V gene has CDR1 SGHKS and CDR2 YYEKEE (reference sequence). The CDR3 DNA reads as TGTGCCAGCAGCTACCGACTAGCGGGAGGTCAAGAGACCCAGTACTTC. Its translation: CASSYRLAGGQETQYF.

The chain carries TRBV18 and TRBJ1-4, with D possibly matching TRBD1 (5 bases). Trimming cost V 5 bases and J 2 bases, with 9 bases left between them. Germline CDR1 is KGHSH and CDR2 is LQKENI. The CDR3 runs 14 residues. CDR3 coding DNA: TGTGCCAGCTCATCAGGGCCTACTAATGAAAAACTGTTTTTT. As protein: CASSSGPTNEKLFF.

J is TRBJ2-1 and V is TRBV5-1, with D unclear. Germline loops: CDR1 SGHRS, CDR2 YFSETQ. V was trimmed by 4 bases and J by 0 bases, leaving 14 bases between them. This CDR3 has 16 amino acids. The CDR3 sequence is CASSPLSSPSYNEQFF. The DNA for the CDR3 is TGCGCCAGCAGCCCCTTGTCCAGTCCCTCCTACAATGAGCAGTTCTTC.

The chain recombines TRBV29-1 with TRBJ2-1, with D perhaps TRBD2 (6 bases). Trimming removed 7 bases from V and 3 bases from J, with 10 bases in between. Germline assignment: CDR1 SQVTM and CDR2 ANQGSEA. The CDR3 is made up of 12 amino acids. The CDR3 spells CSGRGDYNEQFF. The CDR3 DNA follows: TGCAGCGGGAGGGGAGACTACAATGAGCAGTTCTTC.

This clonotype was counted between two and nine times. The rearrangement uses TRBV29-1 and TRBJ2-3; 7 bases fit TRBD2. J was trimmed by 4 bases and V by 6 bases; bases with no gene match: 7. CDR1 is SQVTM and CDR2 is ANQGSEA in the germline V gene. There are 13 residues in the CDR3. CDR3 DNA sequence: TGCAGCGTACCCGGACTAGTGGCAGATACGCAGTATTTT. Translated, it gives CSVPGLVADTQYF.

V and J are TRBV12-3 or TRBV12-4 and TRBJ1-1, with D uncertain. V gave up 2 bases and J gave up 0 bases, with 10 bases separating them. The CDR3 contains 15 residues. CDR3 loop: CASSLLGRMNTEAFF. CDR3 nucleotides: TGTGCCAGCAGTTTACTCGGCAGGATGAACACTGAAGCTTTCTTT.